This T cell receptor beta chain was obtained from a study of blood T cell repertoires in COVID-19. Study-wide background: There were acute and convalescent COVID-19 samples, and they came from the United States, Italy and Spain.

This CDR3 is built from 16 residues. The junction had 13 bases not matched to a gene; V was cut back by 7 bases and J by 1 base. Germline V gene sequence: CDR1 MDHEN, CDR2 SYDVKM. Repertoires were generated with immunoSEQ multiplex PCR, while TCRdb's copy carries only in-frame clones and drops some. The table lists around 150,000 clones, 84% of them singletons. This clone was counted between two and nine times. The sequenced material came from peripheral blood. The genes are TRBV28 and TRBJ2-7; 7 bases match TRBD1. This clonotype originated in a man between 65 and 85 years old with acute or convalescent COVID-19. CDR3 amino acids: CASTREGASPSYEQYF. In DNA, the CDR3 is TGTGCCAGCACCCGTGAGGGGGCTAGCCCATCCTACGAGCAGTACTTC.